This T cell receptor beta chain was profiled in a study of molecular identifiers for immune sequencing clone quantification. Findings of the study overall: Clone sizes that are highly expanded could be underestimated when identical TCR molecules share a barcode.

In preparing bulk TCR libraries, previously described methods and listed TCR primers were used. TCRdb reprocessed the PCR reads with MiXCR, giving one entry per CDR3 protein. Here the sample spans hundreds of thousands of distinct CDR3 sequences, roughly 25% being singletons. The CDR3 is 16 residues long. Per germline, CDR1 LGHNA and CDR2 YSLEER. Trimming pared 0 bases from V and 1 base from J, leaving 12 bases between. At least ten counts were recorded for this clonotype. Its specificity is unknown. Sequencing used naive CD8+ T cells from blood, with Jurkat cell RNA spiked in. Subset specified: FACS-sorted CD8+CD4-CCR7+CD45RA+ naive T cells. This rearrangement joins TRBV4-3 to TRBJ1-1, with no clear D. This receptor was taken from a human donor in good health. Some libraries in this study had Jurkat cell RNA spiked in. The CDR3: CASSQDSTRQNTEAFF. CDR3 DNA: TGCGCCAGCAGCCAAGATTCCACAAGACAGAACACTGAAGCTTTCTTT.